This T cell receptor beta chain was captured by sequencing in a study of T-cell reconstitution after alpha-beta-depleted transplantation in children. Points from the study as a whole: Roughly two months post-transplant, alpha-beta T cells reportedly originated from several hundred graft clones that had expanded. From newly produced T cells came most of the T-cell counts and diversity one year after transplant. Recipient T cells and thymic progenitors that survived gave rise to the high TCRbeta diversity observed at day 60 in some patients.

With V trimmed by 1 base and J by 0 bases, 11 bases remained unmatched. CDR3 length equals 20 residues. Germline V gene lookup returns CDR1 SGHAT and CDR2 FQNNGV. This clonotype has at least ten counts. Its specificity is unknown. Preparation of the TCRbeta library was carried out with unique molecular identifiers. TCRdb re-called the PCR reads through MiXCR, storing one row per CDR3 protein. The sample has hundreds of thousands of distinct CDR3 sequences, over 10% seen once. The TCR was taken from a girl aged 2 to 10 with congenital amegakaryocytic thrombocytopenia, due to receive a stem cell transplant. The source material was PBMCs, sampled before TCRalphabeta/CD19-depleted stem cell transplant. The chain combines TRBV11-2 with TRBJ2-2; 10 bases are shared with TRBD2. The DNA of the CDR3 is TGTGCCAGCAGCTTAGTCTCGACGGGACTAGCGCAAGCGAACACCGGGGAGCTGTTTTTT. Translated, it gives CASSLVSTGLAQANTGELFF.